This T cell receptor beta chain was identified during a study of blood T cell repertoires in COVID-19. Study at large: Whether acute or convalescent, the COVID-19 samples came from the United States, Italy and Spain. The analysed material was cDNA or gDNA that came from T cells, B-cell-depleted T cells, or PBMCs.

CDR1 and CDR2 from the germline V gene are SNHLY and FYNNEI. V was pared by 4 bases and J by 4 bases, with 8 bases between. The length of the CDR3 is 13 residues. Followed over time, Seattle patients had been enrolled while infection was active. The authors' processing: Reference gene primer amplification gave estimated nucleated cell counts. Assay: immunoSEQ multiplex PCR; the TCRdb copy retains only in-frame clones and omits some. That table supplies the V and J calls and clone size; D and trimming were determined from the DNA. The data contain under 400,000 clones, about nine tenths of them singletons.

What was sequenced was peripheral blood. This receptor was taken from an older woman with COVID-19, enrolled during active disease. This rearrangement joins TRBV2 to TRBJ1-3, with TRBD1 as a possible D gene (5 bases). CDR3 DNA sequence: TGTGCCAGCAGTGCGTGGGGCGGAAACACCATATATTTT. This translates into CASSAWGGNTIYF.